A single TCR beta chain is shown here with its context. Its antigen remains unknown. Other DNA sequences in this sample translate to the same CDR3. The data were taken from a study of T cells in narcolepsy. This CDR3 region has 13 residues. The V gene's germline CDR1 is ENHRY and CDR2 SYGVKD. Clones were read by immunoSEQ multiplex PCR, and TCRdb kept only the in-frame ones, dropping some. This table has under 35,000 clones, 75% to 85% appearing once. Study-level points and caveats: Healthy controls reportedly lacked the autoreactive clonotypes serially found in patients' blood. Comparing one patient's CSF and blood CD4+ clonotypes highlighted HCRT- and TRIB2-specific autoreactive clonotypes.

The chain has TRBV10-3 and TRBJ2-2; 7 nucleotides agree with TRBD1. The origin of this receptor is a human donor with narcolepsy. Sequenced material: CD45RA- memory CD4+ T cells from PBMCs. The DNA for the CDR3 is TGTGCTACCCAAAGGGACAGCACCGGGGAGCTGTTTTTT. Residues: CATQRDSTGELFF.